The following is a TCR beta chain sequence with its context. The sample is drawn from a study of blood T cell repertoires in COVID-19. On the study more broadly: Sources were T cells, B-cell-depleted T cells, or PBMCs; the material itself was cDNA or gDNA.

Only in-frame clones appear in the TCRdb table, and some are missing; sequencing was by immunoSEQ multiplex PCR. Of 200,000 to 300,000 clones in the sample, 70% to 90% were seen once. This receptor was obtained from a woman in her 30s who had recovered from COVID-19. The material sequenced was peripheral blood.

The CDR3 spells CASSLRGTGGGGYTF. The CDR3, as DNA: TGTGCCAGCAGCTTAAGAGGGACAGGGGGCGGCGGCTACACCTTC. The chain uses TRBV7-2 and TRBJ1-2; 12 nucleotides match TRBD1. The CDR3 is 15 residues long. CDR1 is SGHTA, CDR2 FQGNSA, per germline. V dropped 2 bases and J dropped 8; count of bases not matched to a gene: 6.